Here is one T cell receptor beta chain with its context. V lost 6 bases, J lost 8 bases, and 6 bases stayed unmatched. The CDR3 is 13 amino acids. Looked up from germline, CDR1 is SNHLY and CDR2 is FYNNEI. The data belong to a study of CDR3 diversity in severe acne. TCRdb itself ran the PCR reads through MiXCR, one entry per CDR3 protein. The sample contains about 84,000 distinct CDR3 sequences, 50% to 65% of which appear only once. The sample consisted of blood. The chain has TRBV2 and TRBJ1-4, with 7 bases aligning to TRBD1. The sequence was obtained from a male donor in good health, without acne. CDR3 in DNA: TGTGCCAGCAGAGGGGGCGCCGGCGAAAAACTGTTTTTT. This translates into CASRGGAGEKLFF.